This TCR beta chain was sequenced during a study of response to subunit inactivated influenza vaccine. Points from the study as a whole: Each seasonal influenza vaccination, the authors suggested, recruits few new T cells.

TCRdb re-analysed the RT-PCR reads in MiXCR, keeping a single row per CDR3 protein. Of approximately 500,000 distinct CDR3 sequences listed, 10% to 15% were seen once; the top ten hold roughly 14%. V lost 5 bases and J 6 bases, leaving 8 bases between the germline ends. Germline loops: CDR1 SGHTA, CDR2 FQGNSA. The CDR3 has 11 residues. This clonotype was observed a few times. The antigen is undetermined. The chain is built from TRBV7-2 and TRBJ2-7; no reliable D call. The sample here was PBMCs from blood, taken about 40 days after vaccination. This TCR was recovered from a man aged 50-60 years who received an inactivated influenza vaccine. CDR3 sequence: CASSPKSEQYF. The CDR3 DNA sequence: TGTGCCAGCAGCCCTAAGAGCGAGCAGTACTTC.